The 30 T cell receptor beta chains below all came from one sample that was sequenced in a study of T-cell reconstitution after alpha-beta-depleted transplantation in children. For TCRbeta, the library was prepared with unique molecular identifiers. TCRdb processed the PCR reads anew with MiXCR; each CDR3 protein has one entry. The repertoire holds more than 450,000 distinct CDR3 sequences, with 15% to 20% as singletons. The sequencing here drew on PBMCs from the stem cell graft donor, taken from the stem cell graft. All receptors come from a human donor who donated a stem cell graft to a child with acute lymphoblastic leukemia.

This clonotype was counted a few times. The chain joins TRBV15 to TRBJ2-2; 12 bases agree with TRBD1. Germline CDR1 reads LNHNV; CDR2 reads YYDKDF (reference sequence). The CDR3 spans 16 residues. V shed 1 base and J 6 bases; nucleotides not matched to a gene: 3. CDR3 sequence (DNA): TGTGCCACCAGCAGAGGGGGACAGGGGGCGGCCGGGGAGCTGTTTTTT. Encoded protein: CATSRGGQGAAGELFF.

The table lists this clonotype with a few counts. This chain connects TRBV5-1 to TRBJ2-1, with 9 bases aligning to TRBD2. Trimming cost V 4 bases and J 3 bases; bases outside gene matches: 5. CDR1 is SGHRS, CDR2 YFSETQ, per germline. There are 15 residues in the CDR3. The CDR3 here is CASSGGRAIYNEQFF. CDR3 nucleotide sequence: TGCGCCAGCAGCGGCGGGAGGGCCATCTACAATGAGCAGTTCTTC.

This chain connects TRBV7-6 to TRBJ2-1; the D gene could be TRBD1 or TRBD2 (5 bases each). The CDR3 sequence is 12 residues long. V was trimmed by 8 bases and J by 7 bases, leaving 12 bases between them. Germline CDR1 reads SGHVS; CDR2 reads FNYEAQ. The CDR3 DNA reads as TGTGCCAGCGGAACGGGGCTAAATGAGCAGTTCTTC. Translated, it gives CASGTGLNEQFF.

This chain links TRBV29-1 with TRBJ1-5; D is perhaps TRBD1 (5 bases). In germline, CDR1 is SQVTM, CDR2 ANQGSEA. This CDR3 spans 13 amino acids. Between the trimmed V and J ends, which lost 4 bases and 0 bases, there was a span of 7 bases. The CDR3 nucleotides are TGCAGCGTTGTACAGGATAGCAATCAGCCCCAGCATTTT. It codes for CSVVQDSNQPQHF.

This clonotype was counted at least ten times. CDR3 in amino acids: CASSTGGWGTDTQYF. The CDR3 nucleotides read TGTGCCAGCAGTACAGGGGGATGGGGCACAGATACGCAGTATTTT. The genes are TRBV6-1 and TRBJ2-3, with 8 bases matching TRBD1. The V segment lost 5 bases and the J segment 1 base; nucleotides outside the gene matches: 5. Germline V gene data show CDR1 as MNHNS and CDR2 as SASEGT. This CDR3 contains 15 residues.

The chain uses TRBV20-1 and TRBJ1-1, with D perhaps TRBD1 (5 bases). CDR1 is DFQATT, CDR2 SNEGSKA, per germline (reference sequence). This CDR3 region has 16 residues. The V end lost 0 bases, the J end lost 1 base, and 15 bases lay between the germline ends. This CDR3 is CSARDPTGVWNTEAFF. The CDR3 DNA follows: TGCAGTGCTAGAGATCCCACAGGTGTATGGAACACTGAAGCTTTCTTT.

This clonotype has a handful of counts. This chain joins TRBV27 and TRBJ1-5; tentative D call: TRBD1 (6 bases). V was clipped by 6 bases and J by 6 bases, with 15 bases between them. The CDR3 runs 14 residues. Germline CDR1 MNHEY, CDR2 SMNVEV (reference sequence). Here the CDR3 DNA reads TGTGCCAGCAGGGGAACAGGGTTAAGTCAGCCCCAGCATTTT. Translating gives CASRGTGLSQPQHF.

The chain carries TRBV27 and TRBJ1-2; D call uncertain. The CDR3 loop spans 13 amino acids. CDR1 MNHEY and CDR2 SMNVEV come from the germline V gene (reference sequence). Trimming took off 0 bases at V and 5 bases at J, with 7 bases between the two ends. The CDR3 loop is CASSLSQLYGYTF. CDR3 coding DNA: TGTGCCAGCAGTTTATCGCAGTTGTATGGCTACACCTTC.

The J gene is TRBJ2-5, the V gene TRBV29-1; 11 nucleotides align to TRBD1. The CDR3 runs 15 residues. Trimming took 5 bases from V and 3 from J; bases not matched to a gene: 8. CDR1 and CDR2 from the germline V gene are SQVTM and ANQGSEA. In nucleotides, the CDR3 is TGCAGCGTTCCCAAGGACAGGGGGCTAGAAGAGACCCAGTACTTC. This codes for CSVPKDRGLEETQYF.

The rearrangement links TRBV27 to TRBJ2-1; D unclear. There are 18 residues in the CDR3. V was clipped by 0 bases and J by 0 bases, with 15 bases between them. CDR1 and CDR2 from the germline V gene are MNHEY and SMNVEV (reference sequence). CDR3 DNA sequence: TGTGCCAGCAGTTTATCGCAGGACGTCTGGAGCTCCTACAATGAGCAGTTCTTC. Amino acid sequence: CASSLSQDVWSSYNEQFF.

The gene calls are TRBV7-2 and TRBJ1-5, with D possibly being TRBD1 (6 bases). The CDR3 has 15 amino acids. Trimming removed 1 base at V and 7 bases at J, with 14 bases between. Looked up from germline, CDR1 is SGHTA and CDR2 is FQGNSA. CDR3 coding DNA: TGTGCCAGCAGCTTAGATTCAGGGGCAGAACAGCCCCAGCATTTT. Translating gives CASSLDSGAEQPQHF.

This clonotype was counted a few times. This chain joins TRBV4-1 and TRBJ2-1; 8 bases align to TRBD2. V was pared by 2 bases and J by 6 bases, with 6 bases of the junction left unmatched. Germline CDR1 reads MGHRA; CDR2 reads YSYEKL. The CDR3 loop spans 15 amino acids. The CDR3, as DNA: TGCGCCAGCAGCCAATCCGGGACTAGGGCCAATGAGCAGTTCTTC. Translation gives CASSQSGTRANEQFF.

This clonotype came up a few times. The chain joins TRBV11-1 to TRBJ2-3; TRBD2 agrees at 11 bases. The CDR3 covers 19 residues. The V and J ends lost 5 bases and 6 bases, in that order; junction bases with no gene match: 19. Germline V CDR1 and CDR2: SGHAT, FQDESV (reference sequence). This CDR3 reads CASSDPPGLAEPSGDTQYF. The CDR3 coding sequence is TGTGCCAGCAGCGACCCCCCGGGACTAGCGGAACCCTCCGGCGATACGCAGTATTTT.

This clonotype was recorded a few times. The gene calls are TRBV6-1 and TRBJ2-3; unclear D gene. Trimming cost V 0 bases and J 2 bases, with 9 bases left between them. The CDR3 spans 15 residues. Germline V gives CDR1 MNHNS, CDR2 SASEGT. The CDR3 sequence: CASSEAGQNTDTQYF. DNA for the CDR3: TGTGCCAGCAGTGAAGCGGGCCAAAACACAGATACGCAGTATTTT.

The chain uses TRBV29-1 and TRBJ2-1; D is perhaps TRBD2 (5 bases). This CDR3 has 12 residues. Deletions cut 7 bases from V and 2 bases from J, with 9 bases between. CDR1 and CDR2 (germline): SQVTM, ANQGSEA. The CDR3 sequence is CSGTRAYNEQFF. CDR3 sequence (DNA): TGCAGCGGGACTCGAGCCTACAATGAGCAGTTCTTC.

CDR3 sequence: CASSADDRGGQPQHF. CDR3 nucleotides: TGTGCCAGCAGCGCCGACGACAGGGGTGGGCAGCCCCAGCATTTT. This sequence joins TRBV9 and TRBJ1-5; 8 nucleotides agree with TRBD1. Germline CDR1 and CDR2: SGDLS and YYNGEE. V shed 3 bases and J 7 bases; nucleotides not matched to a gene: 9. This CDR3 comprises 15 residues.

This chain links TRBV10-1 with TRBJ2-3; 7 bases line up with TRBD2. The CDR3 is 14 residues long. The junction had 3 bases not matched to a gene; V was cut back by 6 bases and J by 0 bases. Germline values: CDR1 WNHNN, CDR2 SYGVQD (reference sequence). Here the CDR3 reads CASSRAGSTDTQYF. In DNA form, the CDR3 reads TGCGCCAGCAGCCGAGCGGGAAGCACAGATACGCAGTATTTT.

A word on this clonotype: At one end, the junction sequence differs from germline, possibly due to a read error. V and J are TRBV7-3 and TRBJ1-1; 7 nucleotides match TRBD1. CDR3 length equals 13 residues. The germline gives CDR1 SGHTA, CDR2 FQGTGA. The CDR3 DNA is TGTGCCAGCAGCGATGACAGGGTCACTCAAGCTTTCTTT. Its translation is CASSDDRVTQAFF.

This chain links TRBV25-1 with TRBJ2-2; perhaps TRBD1 as D (5 bases). The CDR3 extends over 16 amino acids. Trimming shortened V by 2 bases and J by 0 bases, and 10 bases separated the two germline ends. From germline, CDR1 is MGHDK and CDR2 SYGVNS. The CDR3 nucleotides read TGTGCCAGCAGTGAACCCCCAGGGACGAACACCGGGGAGCTGTTTTTT. The encoded protein is CASSEPPGTNTGELFF.

The chain links TRBV5-4 to TRBJ1-5, with TRBD1 matching 7 bases. CDR1 is SGHNT, CDR2 YYREEE, per germline (reference sequence). This CDR3 has 16 residues. V lost 5 bases to trimming and J lost 3 bases; unmatched junction nucleotides: 11. CDR3 sequence: CASSRLEDRDNQPQHF. DNA for the CDR3: TGTGCCAGCAGTCGCCTGGAAGACAGGGACAATCAGCCCCAGCATTTT. The entire variable domain, with the rest obtained from reference TRBV5-4 and TRBJ1-5, is as follows: ETGVTQSPTHLIKTRGQQVTLRCSSQSGHNTVSWYQQALGQGPQFIFQYYREEENGRGNFPPRFSGLQFPNYSSELNVNALELDDSALYLCASSRLEDRDNQPQHFGDGTRLSIL.

This clonotype occurred many times. This chain joins TRBV6-4 and TRBJ2-1; a weak D match, TRBD1 (6 bases). The CDR3 sequence is 14 residues long. CDR1 MRHNA and CDR2 SNTAGT come from the germline V gene. Trimming left V 3 bases short and J 7 bases short, with 13 bases between. CDR3 sequence: CASSDVQGGNEQFF. The CDR3 coding sequence is TGTGCCAGCAGTGATGTACAAGGGGGAAATGAGCAGTTCTTC.

This chain links TRBV5-6 with TRBJ2-7, with TRBD2 matching 9 bases. In germline, CDR1 is SGHDT, CDR2 YYEEEE. This CDR3 spans 16 amino acids. The J segment lost 2 bases and the V segment lost 4 bases, leaving 10 bases of the junction unmatched. The CDR3 here is CASSRTAGLATYEQYF. The CDR3 DNA sequence: TGTGCCAGCAGCAGGACCGCGGGACTAGCAACCTACGAGCAGTACTTC.

The chain joins TRBV7-9 to TRBJ1-2; weak D call: TRBD1 (6 bases). The V end was cut by 0 bases, the J end by 5 bases, with 10 bases between. The germline V gene has CDR1 SEHNR and CDR2 FQNEAQ (reference sequence). This CDR3 is built from 14 residues. This CDR3 is CASSLAGTFYGYTF. The CDR3 nucleotides read TGTGCCAGCAGCTTAGCAGGGACATTTTATGGCTACACCTTC.

This clonotype was found a few times. V usage is TRBV2 and J usage is TRBJ2-1; 11 bases are shared with TRBD2. CDR1 SNHLY and CDR2 FYNNEI come from the germline V gene. The CDR3 contains 15 residues. The V and J ends lost 5 bases and 9 bases, in that order; junction bases with no gene match: 9. The CDR3 coding sequence is TGTGCCAGCAGTCCGACTAGCGGGATAGGCGCTGAGCAGTTCTTC. The encoded protein is CASSPTSGIGAEQFF. The complete variable domain, with remaining parts taken from reference TRBV2 and TRBJ2-1, reads EPEVTQTPSHQVTQMGQEVILRCVPISNHLYFYWYRQILGQKVEFLVSFYNNEISEKSEIFDDQFSVERPDGSNFTLKIRSTKLEDSAMYFCASSPTSGIGAEQFFGPGTRLTVL.

This clonotype was counted only a few times. This chain connects TRBV5-5 to TRBJ2-1; TRBD1 matches at 8 bases. The V and J ends lost 1 base and 9 bases, in that order; junction bases with no gene match: 9. The CDR3 has 15 residues. Germline V gene data show CDR1 as SGHKS and CDR2 as YYEKEE (reference sequence). DNA for the CDR3: TGTGCCAGCAGCTTGACAGGGGGTACTATCGGTGAGCAGTTCTTC. Its translation: CASSLTGGTIGEQFF.

In this sample, this clonotype turned up a few times. The rearrangement joins TRBV27 to TRBJ2-7; TRBD2 matches 7 bases. This CDR3 spans 16 amino acids. Trimming removed 3 bases from V and 2 bases from J; junction bases left unmatched: 10. Per the germline V gene, CDR1 is MNHEY and CDR2 is SMNVEV (reference sequence). DNA of the CDR3: TGTGCCAGCAGTTTGTTCGGAGGGGAGGGCCCCTACGAGCAGTACTTC. Residues: CASSLFGGEGPYEQYF.

This chain joins TRBV3-1 and TRBJ2-7; a possible D gene is TRBD1 (5 bases). The CDR3 covers 14 residues. With 4 bases removed from V and 2 bases from J, the gap between germline ends came to 12 bases. The germline V gene has CDR1 LGHDT and CDR2 YNNKEL (reference sequence). The CDR3 protein is CASSPQDATYEQYF. The CDR3 DNA is TGTGCCAGCAGCCCACAGGACGCGACCTACGAGCAGTACTTC.

This clonotype appeared a few times. The rearrangement uses TRBV5-6 and TRBJ2-2, with 8 bases lining up with TRBD1. The germline V gene encodes CDR1 SGHDT and CDR2 YYEEEE. The J segment lost 4 bases and the V segment lost 0 bases, leaving 5 bases of the junction unmatched. CDR3 length: 16 residues. The CDR3 region has the DNA TGTGCCAGCAGCTTGGTTCGCCAGGGGGCCACCGGGGAGCTGTTTTTT. Translating it yields CASSLVRQGATGELFF.

This rearrangement joins TRBV14 to TRBJ2-7; TRBD2 is a possible D gene (6 bases). From germline, CDR1 is SGHDN and CDR2 FVKESK. The CDR3 sequence is 14 residues long. Trimming took off 2 bases at V and 6 bases at J, with 14 bases between the two ends. The CDR3 sequence: CASSQIRDLSEQYF. The CDR3 DNA reads as TGTGCCAGCAGCCAAATAAGGGACTTGAGCGAGCAGTACTTC.

The chain is built from TRBV7-9 and TRBJ2-1, with 8 bases lining up with TRBD2. Germline V gene sequence: CDR1 SEHNR, CDR2 FQNEAQ (reference sequence). The length of the CDR3 is 17 residues. The V segment lost 3 bases and the J segment 5 bases; nucleotides outside the gene matches: 12. The CDR3 loop reads CASSFPGGKLGHNEQFF. CDR3 nucleotides: TGTGCCAGCAGCTTCCCGGGAGGGAAGTTGGGCCACAATGAGCAGTTCTTC.